This entry features one T cell receptor beta chain sequence. How the authors handled the data: Nucleated cell number was recorded as an estimate derived from reference gene primer amplification. Generated by immunoSEQ multiplex PCR, the TCRdb table keeps only in-frame clones and is missing some. Clone size and the V and J calls come from that table; the DNA yielded D and trimming. The profile covers some 370,000 clones, with almost 90% appearing a single time and roughly 6.8% taken by the ten largest. This specimen belongs to a study of blood T cell repertoires in COVID-19. There are 14 residues in the CDR3. Trimming removed 5 bases from V and 1 base from J; junction bases left unmatched: 5. CDR1 is KGHSH, CDR2 LQKENI, per germline.

The J gene is TRBJ2-7, the V gene TRBV18; 7 bases fit TRBD1. The sample consisted of peripheral blood. The origin of this receptor is a man aged 18 to 29 with active or convalescent COVID-19. CDR3 sequence reads: CASSESGGSYEQYF. Written as DNA, the CDR3 is TGTGCCAGCTCAGAGTCAGGGGGATCCTACGAGCAGTACTTC.